These T cell receptor beta chains were read from a single sample in a study of beta chain features in type 1 diabetes. Profiling relied on immunoSEQ multiplex PCR, and the TCRdb table lists in-frame clones only, not all of them. The sample yields 350,000 to 400,000 clones, more than 13% seen once. Sequenced input: naive CD4+ T cells from blood. These receptors came from a woman aged 18-29 years in good health. The CDR3 runs from the conserved cysteine through the conserved F or W. The D gene is left open where the match is weak. Expanded clones are given a class, and other clones once, few, many or no size at all.

NA	TRBV18	TRBJ2-7	NA	CASSPGQTYEQYF	TGTGCCAGCTCACCTGGACAGACCTACGAGCAGTACTTC
NA	TRBV7-2	TRBJ1-1	NA	CASSFLNTEAFF	TGTGCCAGCAGCTTCTTGAACACTGAAGCTTTCTTT
TRBD2	TRBV28	TRBJ2-7	NA	CASSAGGYEQYF	TGTGCCAGCAGTGCGGGGGGGTACGAGCAGTACTTC
NA	TRBV7-2	TRBJ1-2	few	CASSLGGSNYGYTF	TGTGCCAGCAGCTTAGGAGGGTCTAACTATGGCTACACCTTC
NA	TRBV29-1	TRBJ2-1	once	CSVVCQVSYNEQFF	TGCAGCGTTGTATGCCAGGTCTCCTACAATGAGCAGTTCTTC
NA	TRBV7-3	TRBJ2-6	few	CASSDGGSGANVLTF	TGTGCCAGCAGCGACGGAGGCTCTGGGGCCAACGTCCTGACTTTC
NA	TRBV6-5	TRBJ1-2	NA	CAARSQGLNYGYTF	TGTGCCGCACGTTCCCAGGGCCTTAACTATGGCTACACCTTC
NA	TRBV7-2	TRBJ2-4	NA	CASSPYIHRSMDIQYF	TGTGCCAGCAGCCCCTATATACACAGGAGCATGGACATTCAGTACTTC
NA	TRBV29-1	TRBJ2-7	NA	CSVVLTGREQYF	TGCAGCGTCGTACTAACAGGGCGCGAGCAGTACTTC
TRBD2	TRBV30	TRBJ2-1	few	CAWSVLAGGPSEQFF	TGTGCCTGGAGTGTACTAGCGGGAGGGCCCTCTGAGCAGTTCTTC
NA	TRBV14	TRBJ2-7	NA	CASSQDLRSYEQYF	TGTGCCAGCAGCCAAGATCTGCGATCCTACGAGCAGTACTTC
NA	TRBV7-9	TRBJ2-1	NA	CASSPRGLSYNEQFF	TGTGCCAGCAGCCCCAGGGGCCTTTCCTACAATGAGCAGTTCTTC
TRBD2	TRBV13	TRBJ2-2	NA	CASSRRLAGYVGELFF	TGTGCCAGCAGCCGGAGACTAGCGGGATATGTCGGGGAGCTGTTTTTT
NA	TRBV7-2	TRBJ2-1	few	CASTARAVLDEQFF	TGTGCCAGCACCGCGAGGGCAGTCCTCGATGAGCAGTTCTTC
NA	TRBV28	TRBJ2-7	NA	CASSSRHLPSYEQYF	TGTGCCAGCAGTTCCCGACATCTACCCTCCTACGAGCAGTACTTC
NA	TRBV14	TRBJ1-1	few	CASSQYGGSTEAFF	TGTGCCAGCAGCCAATATGGAGGGAGCACTGAAGCTTTCTTT
NA	TRBV20-1	TRBJ1-1	NA	CSARDLEAFF	TGCAGTGCTAGAGACCTTGAAGCTTTCTTT
NA	TRBV18	TRBJ2-5	NA	CASSPRQQEETQYF	TGTGCCAGCTCACCACGACAACAGGAAGAGACCCAGTACTTC
TRBD2	TRBV4-3	TRBJ2-1	NA	CASSQEGNSGSYNEQFF	TGCGCCAGCAGCCAAGAGGGTAATAGCGGGAGTTACAATGAGCAGTTCTTC
NA	TRBV6-1	TRBJ2-7	NA	CASSDREAYEQYF	TGTGCCAGCAGTGACAGGGAAGCCTACGAGCAGTACTTC
NA	TRBV7-3	TRBJ2-4	NA	CASSLGGGANIQYF	TGTGCCAGCAGCTTAGGTGGAGGGGCCAACATTCAGTACTTC
NA	TRBV29-1	TRBJ2-2	few	CSVRTVTGELFF	TGCAGCGTCCGGACAGTTACCGGGGAGCTGTTTTTT
NA	TRBV9	TRBJ2-5	NA	CASSVEARETQYF	TGTGCCAGCAGCGTAGAAGCACGAGAGACCCAGTACTTC
NA	TRBV29-1	TRBJ2-1	NA	CSVSLSGSYNEQFF	TGCAGCGTTTCGCTAAGCGGGTCCTACAATGAGCAGTTCTTC
TRBD2	TRBV29-1	TRBJ2-3	NA	CSVRTSPVGDTQYF	TGCAGCGTTCGGACTAGCCCGGTGGGGGATACGCAGTATTTT
NA	TRBV28	TRBJ1-1	few	CASSWAAEAFF	TGTGCCAGCAGCTGGGCCGCTGAAGCTTTCTTT
TRBD2	TRBV15	TRBJ2-1	NA	CATSPGLAGDEQFF	TGTGCCACCAGCCCAGGACTAGCGGGAGATGAGCAGTTCTTC
NA	TRBV7-9	TRBJ2-7	few	CASSSNSYEQYF	TGTGCCAGCAGCTCTAACAGCTACGAGCAGTACTTC
NA	TRBV2	TRBJ1-1	NA	CASSRVRTVPIIEAFF	TGTGCCAGCAGTCGAGTTAGGACAGTGCCGATTATCGAAGCTTTCTTT
TRBD1	TRBV9	TRBJ2-1	NA	CASSVDRGHEQFF	TGTGCCAGCAGCGTAGACAGGGGCCATGAGCAGTTCTTC
NA	TRBV30	TRBJ1-2	few	CAWTTTGFNGYTF	TGTGCCTGGACCACTACGGGATTTAATGGCTACACCTTC
NA	TRBV5-4	TRBJ2-5	NA	CASSPFQGRGGETQYF	TGTGCCAGCAGCCCATTCCAGGGGAGGGGAGGGGAGACCCAGTACTTC
NA	TRBV30	TRBJ1-4	NA	CAWRLLGTPNEKLFF	TGTGCCTGGCGACTCCTCGGGACTCCTAATGAAAAACTGTTTTTT
TRBD1	TRBV4-1	TRBJ1-1	few	CASSQDRYRGDEAFF	TGCGCCAGCAGCCAAGATCGTTACAGGGGGGATGAAGCTTTCTTT
NA	TRBV30	TRBJ1-5	few	CAWSRQGNQPQHF	TGTGCCTGGAGTCGTCAGGGAAATCAGCCCCAGCATTTT
TRBD1	TRBV30	TRBJ2-3	NA	CAWRQGATDTQYF	TGTGCCTGGAGGCAGGGGGCCACAGATACGCAGTATTTT
TRBD2	TRBV30	TRBJ2-7	NA	CAWSAGLAGGYEQYF	TGTGCCTGGAGTGCGGGACTAGCGGGAGGGTACGAGCAGTACTTC
TRBD2	TRBV27	TRBJ2-3	NA	CASSFRTSATDTQYF	TGTGCCAGCAGTTTTAGGACTAGCGCAACAGATACGCAGTATTTT
NA	TRBV25-1	TRBJ2-5	few	CASSGLFQETQYF	TGTGCCAGCAGCGGACTGTTCCAAGAGACCCAGTACTTC
TRBD2	TRBV7-9	TRBJ2-2	few	CASSPRTSSHTGELFF	TGTGCCAGCAGCCCCCGGACTAGCTCCCACACCGGGGAGCTGTTTTTT
TRBD2	TRBV30	TRBJ2-7	once	CAWRQGTSGSYEQYF	TGTGCCTGGAGGCAGGGGACTAGCGGATCCTACGAGCAGTACTTC
TRBD2	TRBV5-1	TRBJ2-1	few	CASSHLAGNYNEQFF	TGCGCCAGCAGCCACCTAGCGGGGAACTACAATGAGCAGTTCTTC
TRBD2	TRBV4-2	TRBJ2-7	few	CASSPLTSGYEQYF	TGTGCCAGCAGCCCCCTGACTAGCGGGTACGAGCAGTACTTC
TRBD2	TRBV5-4	TRBJ2-1	few	CASSLGGTRNHNEQFF	TGTGCCAGCAGCTTGGGAGGGACTAGGAACCACAATGAGCAGTTCTTC
TRBD2	TRBV7-2	TRBJ2-3	few	CASSIAGAISTDTQYF	TGTGCCAGCTCTATAGCGGGCGCGATTAGCACAGATACGCAGTATTTT
NA	TRBV16	TRBJ2-2	NA	CASSQRLRNTGELFF	TGTGCCAGCAGCCAGCGACTCCGGAACACCGGGGAGCTGTTTTTT